A selection of T cell receptor beta chains follows, all from one sample in a study of shared clonotypes between healthy human individuals. The method was immunoSEQ multiplex PCR; TCRdb's version includes in-frame clones alone and lacks a portion of them. This repertoire shows a few million clones, approximately 90% found once; its top ten account for 0.13% to 0.15%. Specimen: naive CD4+ T cells sorted from blood. These receptors came from a man between 18 and 29 years old in good health. The CDR3 runs from the conserved cysteine through the conserved F or W. Fields, in order: clone size, J gene, V gene, D gene, CDR3 protein, CDR3 DNA. D genes are given only for firm matches. Size is omitted from some rows. Given values are once, few, many or a class for expanded clones.

size: NA
J: TRBJ1-2
V: TRBV4-3
D: NA
CDR3: CASSHLDMTGYTF
DNA: TGCGCCAGCAGCCACCTCGACATGACTGGCTACACCTTC

size: NA
J: TRBJ2-3
V: TRBV10-3
D: NA
CDR3: CATRLARNTDTQYF
DNA: TGTGCCACACGGCTCGCCCGAAACACAGATACGCAGTATTTT

size: NA
J: TRBJ2-3
V: TRBV2
D: NA
CDR3: CASSRGRTDTQYF
DNA: TGTGCCAGCAGCAGGGGCCGCACAGATACGCAGTATTTT

size: NA
J: TRBJ2-1
V: TRBV6-6
D: NA
CDR3: CASSVGGYNEQFF
DNA: TGTGCCAGCAGTGTAGGGGGTTACAATGAGCAGTTCTTC

size: NA
J: TRBJ1-1
V: TRBV7-2
D: NA
CDR3: CASSLLSGTEAFF
DNA: TGTGCCAGCAGCTTACTTTCAGGGACTGAAGCTTTCTTT

size: NA
J: TRBJ2-1
V: TRBV11-3
D: TRBD1
CDR3: CASSLTGTGYNEQFF
DNA: TGTGCCAGCAGCCTGACCGGGACAGGGTACAATGAGCAGTTCTTC

size: few
J: TRBJ1-4
V: TRBV4-1
D: NA
CDR3: CASSLQVNEKLFF
DNA: TGCGCCAGCAGCCTACAAGTGAATGAAAAACTGTTTTTT

size: NA
J: TRBJ2-2
V: TRBV28
D: TRBD1
CDR3: CASRGTGGGTGELFF
DNA: TGTGCCAGCAGGGGGACAGGGGGCGGCACCGGGGAGCTGTTTTTT

size: NA
J: TRBJ1-1
V: TRBV5-1
D: NA
CDR3: CASSLLGPGTEAFF
DNA: TGCGCCAGCAGCTTGTTGGGCCCGGGCACTGAAGCTTTCTTT

size: NA
J: TRBJ2-3
V: TRBV5-1
D: NA
CDR3: CASRFSTDTQYF
DNA: TGCGCCAGCAGATTTAGCACAGATACGCAGTATTTT

size: NA
J: TRBJ1-1
V: TRBV19
D: NA
CDR3: CASSIGRGFIHTEAFF
DNA: TGTGCCAGTAGTATTGGGCGGGGTTTCATACACACTGAAGCTTTCTTT

size: few
J: TRBJ1-1
V: TRBV11-2
D: NA
CDR3: CASSLGLDTEAFF
DNA: TGTGCCAGCAGCTTAGGCTTAGACACTGAAGCTTTCTTT

size: NA
J: TRBJ1-1
V: TRBV6-5
D: NA
CDR3: CASARSTTEAFF
DNA: TGTGCCAGCGCTAGGAGTACTACTGAAGCTTTCTTT

size: NA
J: TRBJ1-2
V: TRBV5-6
D: NA
CDR3: CASSLWDVGLGYTF
DNA: TGTGCCAGCAGCTTGTGGGACGTGGGATTGGGCTACACCTTC

size: few
J: TRBJ2-2
V: TRBV10-3
D: NA
CDR3: CATPGAFAGELFF
DNA: TGTGCCACCCCCGGGGCTTTCGCCGGGGAGCTGTTTTTT

size: once
J: TRBJ2-1
V: TRBV7-2
D: TRBD2
CDR3: CASSLVPSGISNEQFF
DNA: TGTGCCAGCAGCTTAGTTCCTAGCGGGATTTCGAATGAGCAGTTCTTC

size: few
J: TRBJ1-1
V: TRBV5-4
D: TRBD1
CDR3: CASSLGGQSNTEAFF
DNA: TGTGCCAGCAGCTTGGGGGGACAGTCGAACACTGAAGCTTTCTTT

size: NA
J: TRBJ1-5
V: TRBV7-8
D: NA
CDR3: CASSLDTNQPQHF
DNA: TGTGCCAGCAGCTTAGACACCAATCAGCCCCAGCATTTT

size: NA
J: TRBJ2-5
V: TRBV27
D: TRBD1
CDR3: CASSPKPGQGTETQYF
DNA: TGTGCCAGCAGTCCAAAACCGGGACAGGGAACAGAGACCCAGTACTTC